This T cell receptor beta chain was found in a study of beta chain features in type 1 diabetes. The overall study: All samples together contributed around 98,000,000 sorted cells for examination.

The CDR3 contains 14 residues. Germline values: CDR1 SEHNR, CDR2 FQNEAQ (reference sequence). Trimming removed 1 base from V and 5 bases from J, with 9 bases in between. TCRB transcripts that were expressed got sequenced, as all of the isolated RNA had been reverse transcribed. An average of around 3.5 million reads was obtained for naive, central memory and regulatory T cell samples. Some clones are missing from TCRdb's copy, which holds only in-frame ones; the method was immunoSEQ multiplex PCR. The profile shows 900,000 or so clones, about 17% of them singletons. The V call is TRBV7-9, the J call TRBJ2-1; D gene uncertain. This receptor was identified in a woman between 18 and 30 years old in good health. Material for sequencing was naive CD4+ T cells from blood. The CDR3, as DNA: TGTGCCAGCAGCTTAGTGGGTAGGCACAATGAGCAGTTCTTC. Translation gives CASSLVGRHNEQFF.